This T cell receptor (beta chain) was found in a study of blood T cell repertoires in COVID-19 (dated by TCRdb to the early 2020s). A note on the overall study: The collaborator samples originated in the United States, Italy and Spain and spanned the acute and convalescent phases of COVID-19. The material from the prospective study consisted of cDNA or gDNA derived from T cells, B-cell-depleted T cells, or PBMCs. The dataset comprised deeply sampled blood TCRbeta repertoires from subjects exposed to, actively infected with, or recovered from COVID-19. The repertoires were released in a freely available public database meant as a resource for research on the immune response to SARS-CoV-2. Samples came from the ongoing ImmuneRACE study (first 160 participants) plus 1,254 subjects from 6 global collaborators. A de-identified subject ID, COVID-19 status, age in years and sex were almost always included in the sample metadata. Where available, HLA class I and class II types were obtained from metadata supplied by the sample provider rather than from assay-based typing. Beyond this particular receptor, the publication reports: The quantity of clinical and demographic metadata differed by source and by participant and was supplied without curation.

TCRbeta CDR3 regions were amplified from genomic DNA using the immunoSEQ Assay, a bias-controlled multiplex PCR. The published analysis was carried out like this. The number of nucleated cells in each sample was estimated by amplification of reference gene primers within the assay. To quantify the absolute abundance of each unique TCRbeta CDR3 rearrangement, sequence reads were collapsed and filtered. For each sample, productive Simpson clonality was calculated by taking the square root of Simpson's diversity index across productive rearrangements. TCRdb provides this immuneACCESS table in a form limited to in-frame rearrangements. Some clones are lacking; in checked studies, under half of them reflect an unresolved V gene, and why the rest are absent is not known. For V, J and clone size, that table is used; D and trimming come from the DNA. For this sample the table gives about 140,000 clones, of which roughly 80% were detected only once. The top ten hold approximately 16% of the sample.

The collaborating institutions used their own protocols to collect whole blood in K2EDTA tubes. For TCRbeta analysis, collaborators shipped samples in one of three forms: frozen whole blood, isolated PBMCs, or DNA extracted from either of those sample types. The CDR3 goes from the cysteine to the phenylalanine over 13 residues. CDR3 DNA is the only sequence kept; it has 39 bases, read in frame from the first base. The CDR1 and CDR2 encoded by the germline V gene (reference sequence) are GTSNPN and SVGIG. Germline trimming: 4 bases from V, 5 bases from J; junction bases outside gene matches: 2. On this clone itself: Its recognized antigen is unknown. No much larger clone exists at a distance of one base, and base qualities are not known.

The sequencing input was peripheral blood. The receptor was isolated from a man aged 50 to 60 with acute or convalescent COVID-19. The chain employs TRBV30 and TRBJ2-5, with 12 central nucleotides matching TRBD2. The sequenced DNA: TGTGCCTGGACTACTAGCGGGGGGGAGACCCAGTACTTC. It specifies CAWTTSGGETQYF. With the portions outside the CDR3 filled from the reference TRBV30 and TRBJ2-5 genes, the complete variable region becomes SQTIHQWPATLVQPVGSPLSLECTVEGTSNPNLYWYRQAAGRGLQLLFYSVGIGQISSEVPQNLSASRPQDRQFILSSKKLLLSDSGFYLCAWTTSGGETQYFGPGTRLLVL.